Following are 22 T cell receptor beta chains from one sample sequenced in a study of blood T cell repertoires in COVID-19. Sequenced by immunoSEQ multiplex PCR; TCRdb stores in-frame clones only, minus some. The table includes over 350,000 clones, about nine tenths detected once. The material sequenced was peripheral blood. Every receptor here comes from a woman in her 30s with active or convalescent COVID-19.

The chain recombines TRBV7-9 with TRBJ1-3; 7 nucleotides line up with TRBD1. V was clipped by 4 bases and J by 2 bases; unmatched bases: 5. Germline V gives CDR1 SEHNR, CDR2 FQNEAQ (reference sequence). The CDR3 is made up of 15 amino acids. The DNA of the CDR3 is TGTGCCAGCAGCTCCACAGGGGAAACTGGAAACACCATATATTTT. It is translated as CASSSTGETGNTIYF.

The chain has TRBV9 and TRBJ2-1, with 12 bases identical to TRBD2. The J segment lost 8 bases and the V segment lost 4 bases, leaving 10 bases of the junction unmatched. This CDR3 is built from 16 residues. Germline values: CDR1 SGDLS, CDR2 YYNGEE. The CDR3 coding sequence is TGTGCCAGCAGCATACGACTAGCGGGGGCTTTCGATGAGCAGTTCTTC. Its protein product is CASSIRLAGAFDEQFF.

V gene TRBV7-9 combines with J gene TRBJ2-5, with 7 nucleotides matching TRBD1. The CDR3 consists of 14 residues. Per the germline V gene, CDR1 is SEHNR and CDR2 is FQNEAQ (reference sequence). Trimming cost V 1 base and J 5 bases; bases outside gene matches: 4. The CDR3 reads CASSLVGGQETQYF. The CDR3 region has the DNA TGTGCCAGCAGCTTAGTAGGGGGCCAGGAGACCCAGTACTTC. Variable domain in full (rest from reference TRBV7-9 and TRBJ2-5): DTGVSQNPRHKITKRGQNVTFRCDPISEHNRLYWYRQTLGQGPEFLTYFQNEAQLEKSRLLSDRFSAERPKGSFSTLEIQRTEQGDSAMYLCASSLVGGQETQYFGPGTRLLVL.

This chain joins TRBV28 and TRBJ2-7; D is unclear. CDR3 size: 16 residues. The V end was cut by 8 bases, the J end by 2 bases, with 22 bases between. The germline V gene encodes CDR1 MDHEN and CDR2 SYDVKM. CDR3 in DNA: TGTGCCAGCCTAGGAGACGGAGTCCTTGTGCCCTACGAGCAGTACTTC. Translated, it gives CASLGDGVLVPYEQYF.

J is TRBJ2-3 and V is TRBV7-8; D possibly corresponds to TRBD1 (6 bases). CDR1 and CDR2 (germline): SGHVS, FQNEAQ. Trimming cost V 8 bases and J 5 bases, with 17 bases left between them. The CDR3 runs 14 residues. This CDR3 is CASEKTGEKDTQYF. The DNA for the CDR3 is TGTGCCAGCGAAAAGACAGGTGAAAAAGATACGCAGTATTTT.

The count of this clone is one. V usage is TRBV21-1 and J usage is TRBJ2-7; the table assigns TRBD1, which was not confirmed against the DNA. TRBV21-1 is noted as a pseudogene. The CDR3 consists of 11 residues. CDR3 DNA: TGTGCCAGCAGCACGGACACCGAGCAGTACTTC. The encoded protein is CASSTDTEQYF.

The chain couples TRBV2 to TRBJ2-5; no reliable D call. Germline V gene data show CDR1 as SNHLY and CDR2 as FYNNEI. The ends were cut back, 4 bases at V and 2 bases at J, with 11 bases in the middle. The CDR3 contains 14 residues. This chain's CDR3 is CASSGAGSQETQYF. CDR3 DNA sequence: TGTGCCAGCAGTGGGGCTGGGTCACAAGAGACCCAGTACTTC.

CDR3: CASSLVASPETQYF. In DNA form, the CDR3 reads TGCGCCAGCAGCTTGGTAGCTAGCCCGGAGACCCAGTACTTC. V and J are TRBV5-1 and TRBJ2-5, with D tentatively TRBD2 (5 bases). Trimming left V 0 bases short and J 5 bases short, with 11 bases between. Germline CDR1 and CDR2: SGHRS and YFSETQ. The CDR3 sequence is 14 residues long.

The chain combines TRBV3-1 (or the pseudogene TRBV3-2) with TRBJ2-3; maybe TRBD2 (6 bases). Germline lookup yields CDR1 LGHDT and CDR2 YNNKEL (reference sequence). Trimming removed 7 bases at V and 0 bases at J, with 14 bases between. The CDR3 loop spans 15 amino acids. CDR3 sequence reads: CASTPLGTSTDTQYF. Here the CDR3 DNA reads TGTGCCAGCACCCCCCTCGGGACTAGCACAGATACGCAGTATTTT.

This chain links TRBV5-8 with TRBJ1-4; D unclear. The CDR3 sequence is 13 residues long. V was pared by 4 bases and J by 5 bases, with 9 bases between. The germline V gene has CDR1 SGHTS and CDR2 YDEGEE. The CDR3 DNA follows: TGTGCCAGCAGCCCAACGGGAAATGAAAAACTGTTTTTT. Translated, it gives CASSPTGNEKLFF.

The J gene is TRBJ1-1, the V gene TRBV5-1; a weak D match, TRBD1 (6 bases). From germline, CDR1 is SGHRS and CDR2 YFSETQ. Trimming took off 4 bases at V and 1 base at J, with 11 bases between the two ends. This CDR3 comprises 14 residues. Written as DNA, the CDR3 is TGCGCCAGCAGCACAGGGTCGGGGAACACTGAAGCTTTCTTT. It yields the protein CASSTGSGNTEAFF.

The chain employs TRBV5-1 and TRBJ1-6; possible D gene TRBD1, 5 bases. The germline gives CDR1 SGHRS, CDR2 YFSETQ. V lost 5 bases to trimming and J lost 7 bases, with 13 bases between them. The CDR3 length is 14 residues. CDR3 sequence reads: CASSPGLENSPLHF. CDR3 bases: TGCGCCAGCAGTCCGGGACTAGAAAATTCACCCCTCCACTTT.

The V gene is TRBV27, the J gene TRBJ1-6, with TRBD1 matching 11 bases. There are 15 residues in the CDR3. Germline V gene sequence: CDR1 MNHEY, CDR2 SMNVEV (reference sequence). The ends lost 4 bases at V and 9 bases at J; junction bases unmatched: 5. In nucleotides, the CDR3 is TGTGCCAGCAGTTCCGGGACAGGGGGAATTTCACCCCTCCACTTT. This codes for CASSSGTGGISPLHF.

V gene TRBV27 combines with J gene TRBJ2-5; 13 bases match TRBD2. J lost 11 bases, V lost 5 bases, and 8 bases had no gene match. CDR3 length: 14 amino acids. CDR1 and CDR2 (germline): MNHEY, SMNVEV (reference sequence). CDR3 DNA: TGTGCCAGCAGTCCGGGACTAGCGGGGCCCTGGCAGTACTTC. Encoded protein: CASSPGLAGPWQYF.

This clone has just one count. The CDR3 loop reads CASSEQGYNEQFF. CDR3 bases: TGTGCCAGCAGCGAGCAGGGGTACAATGAGCAGTTCTTC. The V and J genes are TRBV7-9 and TRBJ2-1; perhaps TRBD1 as D (6 bases). Germline assignment: CDR1 SEHNR and CDR2 FQNEAQ (reference sequence). This CDR3 has 13 amino acids. Trimming shortened V by 5 bases and J by 4 bases, and 9 bases separated the two germline ends.

The CDR3 DNA follows: TGTGCCAGCAGCTTAACAGGACAGGGGGGAAGGTATGGCTACACCTTC. This gives the protein CASSLTGQGGRYGYTF. The chain combines TRBV7-9 with TRBJ1-2; TRBD1 agrees at 10 bases. CDR1 and CDR2 from the germline V gene are SEHNR and FQNEAQ (reference sequence). The CDR3 spans 16 residues. After removal of 2 bases from V and 5 bases from J, the junction contained 8 bases not matched to a gene. The full variable domain, completed using reference TRBV7-9 and TRBJ1-2, is DTGVSQNPRHKITKRGQNVTFRCDPISEHNRLYWYRQTLGQGPEFLTYFQNEAQLEKSRLLSDRFSAERPKGSFSTLEIQRTEQGDSAMYLCASSLTGQGGRYGYTFGSGTRLTVV.

This clone occurred once. V gene TRBV27 combines with J gene TRBJ1-2; 10 bases fit TRBD1. With 6 bases clipped from V and 5 bases from J, the junction kept 3 bases outside the gene matches. Germline-derived CDR1 and CDR2 are MNHEY and SMNVEV (reference sequence). There are 13 residues in the CDR3. CDR3 protein: CASRPGQGYGYTF. For the CDR3, the DNA is TGTGCCAGCAGGCCGGGACAGGGGTATGGCTACACCTTC.

The rearrangement joins TRBV5-5 to TRBJ1-2, with D perhaps TRBD1 (6 bases). Trimming removed 2 bases at V and 3 bases at J, with 8 bases between. Germline-derived CDR1 and CDR2 are SGHKS and YYEKEE (reference sequence). CDR3 size: 13 residues. DNA for the CDR3: TGTGCCAGCAGCTTAAGGACAGACTATGGCTACACCTTC. Amino acids: CASSLRTDYGYTF. Variable domain in full (rest from reference TRBV5-5 and TRBJ1-2): DAGVTQSPTHLIKTRGQQVTLRCSPISGHKSVSWYQQVLGQGPQFIFQYYEKEERGRGNFPDRFSARQFPNYSSELNVNALLLGDSALYLCASSLRTDYGYTFGSGTRLTVV.

The gene calls are TRBV2 and TRBJ2-7, with 7 nucleotides matching TRBD1. Germline V gene data show CDR1 as SNHLY and CDR2 as FYNNEI. This CDR3 has 16 amino acids. Trimming at V came to 3 bases and at J to 2 bases, leaving 10 bases not matched to a gene. The CDR3 DNA reads as TGTGCCAGCAGTGACGCGGACAGGCCCCTCACCTACGAGCAGTACTTC. Protein sequence: CASSDADRPLTYEQYF.

The rearrangement joins TRBV5-1 to TRBJ2-1, with TRBD2 matching over 12 bases. The CDR3 loop spans 15 amino acids. The germline gives CDR1 SGHRS, CDR2 YFSETQ. Trimming cost V 4 bases and J 4 bases; bases outside gene matches: 3. The CDR3 reads CASSAGTSGYNEQFF. The CDR3 DNA follows: TGCGCCAGCAGCGCCGGGACTAGCGGGTACAATGAGCAGTTCTTC.

CDR3 region: CASSQELGQRLRYF. CDR3 in DNA: TGCGCCAGCAGCCAGGAGCTTGGACAGAGGCTAAGGTACTTC. The chain employs TRBV4-1 and TRBJ2-7; possibly TRBD1 for D (6 bases). The V end lost 3 bases, the J end lost 12 bases, and 21 bases lay between the germline ends. Germline CDR1 is MGHRA and CDR2 is YSYEKL. This CDR3 is built from 14 residues.

The rearrangement links TRBV7-9 to TRBJ2-7; TRBD1 agrees at 7 bases. V dropped 4 bases and J dropped 3; count of bases not matched to a gene: 18. This CDR3 is built from 18 residues. Germline V lookup: CDR1 SEHNR, CDR2 FQNEAQ (reference sequence). CDR3 loop: CASSSAGTATRKRYEQYF. CDR3 nucleotide sequence: TGTGCCAGCAGCTCAGCCGGGACAGCAACCAGGAAACGCTACGAGCAGTACTTC.